These T cell receptor beta chains were read from a single sample in a study of neoadjuvant anti-PD-1 for oral cavity cancer. The assay was immunoSEQ multiplex PCR, and TCRdb's table has in-frame clones only and misses some. The data contain about 68,000 clones, roughly 85% of them singletons. The specimen was PBMCs, collected after nivolumab (anti-PD-1) treatment. The receptors derive from a person aged 35 to 85 with oral cavity squamous cell carcinoma. The CDR3 runs from the conserved cysteine through the conserved F or W. The order of the fields is V gene, J gene, CDR3 protein.

>TRBV18|TRBJ1-2
CASSPTGQENYGYTF
>TRBV4-2|TRBJ2-2
CASSQELGLAATGELFF
>TRBV19|TRBJ2-7
CASSIRGGPYEQYF
>TRBV6-5|TRBJ2-7
CASSKTSGSYEQYF
>TRBV4-1|TRBJ2-7
CASSSPTTEQYF
>TRBV7-8|TRBJ2-3
CASSFTSLRNSGGTDTQYF
>TRBV20-1|TRBJ2-7
CSATASYEQYF
>TRBV27|TRBJ2-5
CASSLGVGYGETQYF
>TRBV27|TRBJ2-2
CASSRQGENTGELFF
>TRBV2|TRBJ2-5
CASSVNSGRSETQYF
>TRBV11-2|TRBJ1-1
CASSLDQVTEAFF
>TRBV7-8|TRBJ2-7
CASRLSNAYEQYF
>TRBV19|TRBJ2-7
CARGGRTSGRQYEQYF
>TRBV5-3|TRBJ2-6
CARSYPVKVGGGGANVLTF
>TRBV29-1|TRBJ2-1
CSGQWIVAGEGEQFF
>TRBV11-2|TRBJ2-3
CASSLIGGADTQYF
>TRBV5-1|TRBJ2-7
CASSSGTGNYEQYF
>TRBV19|TRBJ1-4
CASSTSGGREKLFF
>TRBV4-1|TRBJ1-1
CASSQARSQAFF
>TRBV7-3|TRBJ2-3
CAAQPRGSDTQYF
>TRBV5-1|TRBJ1-1
CASSLTANTEAFF
>TRBV2|TRBJ2-7
CASSTGQVPPYEQYF
>TRBV5-4|TRBJ2-3
CASRHNRDSSDTQYF
>TRBV28|TRBJ2-7
CASSSLRYSYEQYF
>TRBV27|TRBJ2-2
CASSRDSPLALFF
>TRBV5-1|TRBJ2-7
CASRMTGLGEQYF
>TRBV6-6|TRBJ2-1
CATRWSNEQFF
>TRBV6-1|TRBJ1-5
CASSSASQPQHF
>TRBV15|TRBJ1-4
CATSRELGAGQLFF
>TRBV19|TRBJ2-1
CASSRLAQDEQFF
>TRBV7-2|TRBJ1-4
CASSFRPGEKLFF
>TRBV7-2|TRBJ2-2
CASSLAQLAGAGELFF
>TRBV4-2|TRBJ2-7
CASSQVQRESYEQYF
>TRBV2|TRBJ1-5
CASSAVGGNQPQHF
>TRBV27|TRBJ1-1
CASSWTEPSSTEAFF
>TRBV6-5|TRBJ2-1
CASSYSYEQFF
>TRBV4-1|TRBJ1-1
CASSQAVRGLTEAFF
>TRBV9|TRBJ1-3
CASSTRGLSGNTIYF
>TRBV2|TRBJ2-6
CASRADAKAGANVLTF
>TRBV28|TRBJ2-7
CASSLGGGITGRDYEQYF
>TRBV11-2|TRBJ1-2
CASSGGVGGYGYTF
>TRBV13|TRBJ1-2
CASSLAEDSYGYTF
>TRBV11-2|TRBJ2-1
CASSLEAGEYNEQFF
>TRBV7-9|TRBJ2-1
CASSLAGAGGPSSEQFF
>TRBV27|TRBJ2-5
CASSPRLAGGPEAQYF
>TRBV30|TRBJ2-3
CAWSNRDRSGTQYF
>TRBV14|TRBJ1-1
CASSPRGYTEAFF
>TRBV13|TRBJ2-7
CASSFDRDIEQYF
>TRBV6-6|TRBJ2-1
CASSYPTSGDNEQFF
>TRBV6-6|TRBJ1-2
CASSSPGDGYTF
>TRBV19|TRBJ1-5
CASSIFEFQPQHF
>TRBV4-1|TRBJ1-1
CASSQEGSMNTEAFF
>TRBV7-9|TRBJ2-3
CASSSNTQGATDTQYF